This T cell receptor beta chain was documented in a study of CD8 T cells in Susac syndrome. RNA amounts of about 0.5 to 1 ug underwent reverse transcription with random hexamers. TCRdb passed the immunoSEQ multiplex PCR reads through MiXCR, listing each CDR3 protein once. This sample has approximately 94,000 distinct CDR3 sequences, with roughly 96% found just once. Trimming took 0 bases from V and 1 from J, leaving 9 bases between them. The CDR3 has 15 residues. In germline, CDR1 is LNHNV, CDR2 YYDKDF (reference sequence). The study's findings and limits: The study acknowledged a relatively small number of individuals in its TCR sequencing and HLA analysis.

Notes on this clonotype: Its antigen is unidentified.

The V call is TRBV15, the J call TRBJ1-1; D gene unclear. The TCR comes from a human donor with Susac syndrome. Sequences were obtained from CD8+ T cells from PBMCs. This CDR3 reads CATSRDRGSNTEAFF. CDR3 nucleotides: TGTGCCACCAGCAGAGATCGAGGGTCGAACACTGAAGCTTTCTTT.